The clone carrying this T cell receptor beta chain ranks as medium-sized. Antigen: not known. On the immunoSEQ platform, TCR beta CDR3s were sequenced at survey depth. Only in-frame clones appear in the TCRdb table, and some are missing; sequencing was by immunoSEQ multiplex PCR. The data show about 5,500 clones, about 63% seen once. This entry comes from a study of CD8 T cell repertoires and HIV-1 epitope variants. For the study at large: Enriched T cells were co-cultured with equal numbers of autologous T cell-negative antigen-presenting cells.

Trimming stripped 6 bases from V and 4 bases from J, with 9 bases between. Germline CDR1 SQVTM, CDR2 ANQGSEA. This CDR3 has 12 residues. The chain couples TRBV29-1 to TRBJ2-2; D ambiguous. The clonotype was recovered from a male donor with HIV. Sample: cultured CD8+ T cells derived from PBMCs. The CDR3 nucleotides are TGCAGCGTCTTGAAGGGCACCGGGGAGCTGTTTTTT. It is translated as CSVLKGTGELFF.